This entry features one T cell receptor beta chain sequence. Per the study methods: Reference gene primer amplification gave estimated nucleated cell counts. Profiled with immunoSEQ multiplex PCR; TCRdb holds only in-frame clones, not every one. For V, J and clone size, that table is used; D and trimming come from the DNA. The data hold approximately 300,000 clones, with around 86% observed a single time. The data derive from a study of blood T cell repertoires in COVID-19. Study background: Acute and convalescent COVID-19 specimens originated in the United States, Italy and Spain. T cells, B-cell-depleted T cells, or PBMCs supplied cDNA or gDNA.

CDR3 length equals 15 residues. The V segment lost 6 bases and the J segment 7 bases; nucleotides outside the gene matches: 11. CDR1 and CDR2 (germline): MGHDK, SYGVNS. J is TRBJ2-5 and V is TRBV25-1; 10 bases are shared with TRBD1. The origin of this receptor is a woman between 45 and 60 years old with acute or convalescent COVID-19. The sequenced sample consisted of peripheral blood. The CDR3 loop is CASSAIGTGEATQYF. The CDR3 DNA follows: TGTGCCAGCAGCGCAATAGGGACAGGGGAAGCGACCCAGTACTTC.